This record looks at one TCR beta chain sequence and its context. The antigen is not known. The sample is drawn from a study of identifying expanded T cells in peripheral blood. Overall study findings and caveats: Clone count variance between roughly 2-week samples rose with total template count. Differentially abundant clones: around 1.2 between replicates, about 16 at two to three weeks, 19 to 20 at four.

V gave up 2 bases and J gave up 8 bases, with 3 bases separating them. Germline V CDR1 and CDR2: MDHEN, SYDVKM. The CDR3 runs 11 residues. TCRdb keeps only in-frame clones here, not all; method: immunoSEQ multiplex PCR. The sample shows around 100,000 clones, around 90% of them seen only once. The sequenced sample consisted of blood. The source is a person between 18 and 69 years old in good health. This chain uses TRBV28 with TRBJ1-4, with D unclear. In DNA, the CDR3 is TGTGCCAGCAGTTTAAGGGAAAAACTGTTTTTT. Translation: CASSLREKLFF.